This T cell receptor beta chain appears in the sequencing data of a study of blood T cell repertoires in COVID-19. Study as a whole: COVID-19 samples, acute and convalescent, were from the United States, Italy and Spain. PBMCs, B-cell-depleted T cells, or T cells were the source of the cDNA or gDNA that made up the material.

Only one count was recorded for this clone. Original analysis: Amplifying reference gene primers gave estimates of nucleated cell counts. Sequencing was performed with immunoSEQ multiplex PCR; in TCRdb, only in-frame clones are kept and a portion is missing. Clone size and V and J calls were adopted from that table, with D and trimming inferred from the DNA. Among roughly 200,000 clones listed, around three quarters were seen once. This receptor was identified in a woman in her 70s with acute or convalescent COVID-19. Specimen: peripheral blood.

The CDR3 region has the DNA TGTGCCAGCAGCTTATCGGGGATGTCCTCCTACAATGAGCAGTTCTTC. Protein: CASSLSGMSSYNEQFF. The V gene is TRBV7-3, the J gene TRBJ2-1, with a possible D match to TRBD2 (5 bases). Germline CDR1 reads SGHTA; CDR2 reads FQGTGA. The CDR3 runs to 16 residues. Trimming removed 2 bases at V and 0 bases at J, with 11 bases between. The full variable domain, in which reference TRBV7-3 and TRBJ2-1 provide the parts outside the CDR3, is GAGVSQTPSNKVTEKGKYVELRCDPISGHTALYWYRQSLGQGPEFLIYFQGTGAADDSGLPNDRFFAVRPEGSVSTLKIQRTERGDSAVYLCASSLSGMSSYNEQFFGPGTRLTVL.